This passage covers 16 T cell receptor beta chains from one sample sequenced in a study of CD8 T cells in ankylosing spondylitis. TCRdb re-called the 5' RACE reads through MiXCR, storing one row per CDR3 protein. The sample has 110,000 to 150,000 distinct CDR3 sequences; 7% to 9% are singletons. Sequenced: synovial fluid, either unsorted or a sorted T cell fraction (not recorded which). These receptor sequences come from a male donor with ankylosing spondylitis.

This clonotype was seen many times. The CDR3 nucleotides read TGTGCCAGCAGCCAAGAGACGGTGCGGGAGTCGGCTGAGCAGTTCTTC. Translated: CASSQETVRESAEQFF. The chain links TRBV4-2 to TRBJ2-1, with 7 positions matching TRBD2. With V trimmed by 0 bases and J by 9 bases, 11 bases remained unmatched. Per the germline V gene, CDR1 is LGHNA and CDR2 is YNFKEQ. The CDR3 runs 16 residues.

The table lists this clonotype with a few counts. The genes are TRBV6-5 and TRBJ1-2; no definite D call. V was trimmed by 2 bases and J by 3 bases, leaving 10 bases between them. The CDR3 extends over 14 amino acids. Looked up from germline, CDR1 is MNHEY and CDR2 is SVGAGI. CDR3 amino acids: CASSYGHGDYGYTF. CDR3 in DNA: TGTGCCAGCAGTTACGGGCACGGGGACTATGGCTACACCTTC.

The CDR3 sequence is CASSRGQGNTIYF. The CDR3 region has the DNA TGTGCCAGCAGCCGGGGACAGGGGAACACCATATATTTT. V usage is TRBV4-2 and J usage is TRBJ1-3; 10 positions agree with TRBD1. Germline V CDR1 and CDR2: LGHNA, YNFKEQ. This CDR3 contains 13 residues. The V segment lost 4 bases and the J segment 7 bases; nucleotides outside the gene matches: 1.

The V and J genes are TRBV7-9 and TRBJ2-3; D might be TRBD2 (6 bases). CDR1 is SEHNR, CDR2 FQNEAQ, per germline (reference sequence). The CDR3 is 16 amino acids. Trimming cost V 1 base and J 1 base, with 12 bases left between them. CDR3 coding DNA: TGTGCCAGCAGCTTAGGACTAGGGTTGGGCACAGATACGCAGTATTTT. It is translated as CASSLGLGLGTDTQYF.

V is TRBV2 and J is TRBJ2-2; D is ambiguous. The CDR3 is 14 residues long. In germline, CDR1 is SNHLY, CDR2 FYNNEI. Trimming left V 2 bases short and J 4 bases short, with 8 bases between. The CDR3 nucleotides are TGTGCCAGCAGTGAAATTGGTTTCACCGGGGAGCTGTTTTTT. Translation gives CASSEIGFTGELFF.

The table lists this clonotype with a few counts. The genes are TRBV6-5 and TRBJ1-2, with D perhaps matching TRBD1 (6 bases). This CDR3 is 14 amino acids long. Germline V CDR1 and CDR2: MNHEY, SVGAGI. The germline V and J ends were trimmed by 0 bases and 4 bases, with 9 bases remaining between them. The CDR3 DNA sequence: TGTGCCAGCAGTTACTCGCAGGGGCCCTATGGCTACACCTTC. This gives the protein CASSYSQGPYGYTF.

The chain carries TRBV5-4 and TRBJ2-7, with D unclear. The CDR3 covers 13 residues. Germline CDR1 is SGHNT and CDR2 is YYREEE (reference sequence). V lost 4 bases and J lost 2, with 10 bases in between. The CDR3 reads CASSDSIAYEQYF. In nucleotides, the CDR3 is TGTGCCAGCAGCGACTCGATAGCCTACGAGCAGTACTTC.

A few counts support this clonotype. V is TRBV29-1 and J is TRBJ2-6; 7 nucleotides agree with TRBD1. The CDR3 has 16 amino acids. CDR1 and CDR2 from the germline V gene are SQVTM and ANQGSEA. The trim removed 7 bases at V and 3 bases at J, leaving 12 bases unmatched. CDR3 loop: CSAVEGAPRGANVLTF. CDR3 DNA: TGCAGCGCCGTAGAGGGGGCGCCCCGTGGGGCCAACGTCCTGACTTTC.

This clonotype was detected a few times. The V gene is TRBV4-2, the J gene TRBJ1-5; D is possibly TRBD1 (5 bases). Between the trimmed V and J ends, which lost 1 base and 5 bases, there was a span of 12 bases. The germline V gene has CDR1 LGHNA and CDR2 YNFKEQ. CDR3 length: 15 residues. The CDR3 region is CASSQVEGDYQPQHF. The CDR3, as DNA: TGTGCCAGCAGCCAAGTCGAAGGGGACTATCAGCCCCAGCATTTT.

This clonotype was seen ten or more times. The chain joins TRBV27 to TRBJ1-2; D is unresolved. This CDR3 region has 14 residues. CDR1 MNHEY and CDR2 SMNVEV come from the germline V gene (reference sequence). Trimming removed 0 bases from V and 3 bases from J, with 8 bases in between. CDR3 nucleotide sequence: TGTGCCAGCAGTTTATCGTCCGGACACTATGGCTACACCTTC. This codes for CASSLSSGHYGYTF.

This clonotype was found many times. The V call is TRBV4-1, the J call TRBJ2-1; TRBD2 matches 13 bases. V lost 6 bases to trimming and J lost 10 bases; unmatched junction nucleotides: 9. CDR1 and CDR2 (germline): MGHRA, YSYEKL. The CDR3 spans 15 residues. Here the CDR3 DNA reads TGCGCCAGCAGATCAAATAGACTAGCGGGAGGCGAGCAGTTCTTC. Translation: CASRSNRLAGGEQFF.

In this sample, this clonotype turned up many times. The chain is built from TRBV5-6 and TRBJ2-1, with TRBD1 as a possible D gene (6 bases). The CDR3 spans 12 residues. Germline CDR1 and CDR2: SGHDT and YYEEEE. V dropped 5 bases and J dropped 7 bases, with 10 bases sitting between them. CDR3 in DNA: TGTGCCAGCAGTCGACAGGATAATGAGCAGTTCTTC. Protein sequence: CASSRQDNEQFF.

This clonotype occurred a few times. CDR3 residues: CASSSQNFVRRREQYF. The DNA for the CDR3 is TGTGCCAGCAGTTCCCAAAATTTTGTTCGCCGCAGGGAGCAGTACTTC. The rearrangement links TRBV6-2 or TRBV6-3 to TRBJ2-7; no firm D call. This CDR3 is 16 amino acids long. Germline V gene sequence: CDR1 MNHEY, CDR2 SVGEGT. V gave up 4 bases and J gave up 7 bases, with 23 bases separating them.

The gene calls are TRBV7-2 and TRBJ1-6; D is possibly TRBD1 (6 bases). V lost 3 bases and J lost 7, with 13 bases in between. CDR1 is SGHTA and CDR2 is FQGNSA in the germline V gene. This CDR3 spans 15 amino acids. The CDR3: CASSFVRGQNSPLHF. The DNA for the CDR3 is TGTGCCAGCAGCTTTGTCAGGGGCCAGAATTCACCCCTCCACTTT.

The CDR3 nucleotides are TGTGCCAGCAGTTTAGTCAGTTTAGCACAGACTACGCAGTATTTT. Translated: CASSLVSLAQTTQYF. The J gene is TRBJ2-3, the V gene TRBV27; D is unclear. This CDR3 comprises 15 residues. Germline V gene sequence: CDR1 MNHEY, CDR2 SMNVEV (reference sequence). V was pared by 2 bases and J by 8 bases, with 17 bases between.

This clonotype was observed at least ten times. This chain uses TRBV6-1 with TRBJ2-1, with D possibly called TRBD1 or TRBD2 (5 bases each). CDR1 is MNHNS and CDR2 is SASEGT in the germline V gene. The V and J ends lost 5 bases and 5 bases respectively, with 19 bases between them. CDR3 length: 16 amino acids. The CDR3 reads CASSRDPSRDHNEQFF. The CDR3 DNA reads TGTGCCAGCAGTAGGGACCCCTCCCGGGACCACAATGAGCAGTTCTTC.